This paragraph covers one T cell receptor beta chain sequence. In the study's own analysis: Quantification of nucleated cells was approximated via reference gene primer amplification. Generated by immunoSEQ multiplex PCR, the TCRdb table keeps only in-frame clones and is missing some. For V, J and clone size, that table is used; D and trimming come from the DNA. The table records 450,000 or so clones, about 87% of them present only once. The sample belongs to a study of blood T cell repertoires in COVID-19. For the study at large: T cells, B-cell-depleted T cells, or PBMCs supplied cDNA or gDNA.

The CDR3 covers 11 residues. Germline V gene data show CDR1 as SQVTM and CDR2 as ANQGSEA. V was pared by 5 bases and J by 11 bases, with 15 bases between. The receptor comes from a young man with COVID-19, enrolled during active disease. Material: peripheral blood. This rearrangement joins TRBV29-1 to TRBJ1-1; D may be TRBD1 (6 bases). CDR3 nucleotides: TGCAGCGTTCCACAGGGTATGACGGCTTTCTTT. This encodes CSVPQGMTAFF.